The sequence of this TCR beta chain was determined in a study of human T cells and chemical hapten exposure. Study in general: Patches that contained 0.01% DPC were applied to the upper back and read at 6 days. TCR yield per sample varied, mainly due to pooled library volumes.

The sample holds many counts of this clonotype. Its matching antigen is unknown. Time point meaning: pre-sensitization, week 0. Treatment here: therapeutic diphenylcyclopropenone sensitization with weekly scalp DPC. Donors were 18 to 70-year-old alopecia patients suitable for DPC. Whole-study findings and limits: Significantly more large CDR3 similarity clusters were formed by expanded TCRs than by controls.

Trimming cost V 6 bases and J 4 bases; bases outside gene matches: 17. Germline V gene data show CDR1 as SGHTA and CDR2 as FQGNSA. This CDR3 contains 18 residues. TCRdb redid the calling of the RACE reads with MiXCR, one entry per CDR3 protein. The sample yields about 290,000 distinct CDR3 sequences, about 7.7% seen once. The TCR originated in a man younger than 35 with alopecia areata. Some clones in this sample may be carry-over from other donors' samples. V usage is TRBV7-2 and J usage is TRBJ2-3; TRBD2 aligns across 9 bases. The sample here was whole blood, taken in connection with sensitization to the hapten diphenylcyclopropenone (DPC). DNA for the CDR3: TGTGCCAGCAGGATGTCTTTAGCGGGGGCCCTTAAAGCAGATACGCAGTATTTT. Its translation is CASRMSLAGALKADTQYF.